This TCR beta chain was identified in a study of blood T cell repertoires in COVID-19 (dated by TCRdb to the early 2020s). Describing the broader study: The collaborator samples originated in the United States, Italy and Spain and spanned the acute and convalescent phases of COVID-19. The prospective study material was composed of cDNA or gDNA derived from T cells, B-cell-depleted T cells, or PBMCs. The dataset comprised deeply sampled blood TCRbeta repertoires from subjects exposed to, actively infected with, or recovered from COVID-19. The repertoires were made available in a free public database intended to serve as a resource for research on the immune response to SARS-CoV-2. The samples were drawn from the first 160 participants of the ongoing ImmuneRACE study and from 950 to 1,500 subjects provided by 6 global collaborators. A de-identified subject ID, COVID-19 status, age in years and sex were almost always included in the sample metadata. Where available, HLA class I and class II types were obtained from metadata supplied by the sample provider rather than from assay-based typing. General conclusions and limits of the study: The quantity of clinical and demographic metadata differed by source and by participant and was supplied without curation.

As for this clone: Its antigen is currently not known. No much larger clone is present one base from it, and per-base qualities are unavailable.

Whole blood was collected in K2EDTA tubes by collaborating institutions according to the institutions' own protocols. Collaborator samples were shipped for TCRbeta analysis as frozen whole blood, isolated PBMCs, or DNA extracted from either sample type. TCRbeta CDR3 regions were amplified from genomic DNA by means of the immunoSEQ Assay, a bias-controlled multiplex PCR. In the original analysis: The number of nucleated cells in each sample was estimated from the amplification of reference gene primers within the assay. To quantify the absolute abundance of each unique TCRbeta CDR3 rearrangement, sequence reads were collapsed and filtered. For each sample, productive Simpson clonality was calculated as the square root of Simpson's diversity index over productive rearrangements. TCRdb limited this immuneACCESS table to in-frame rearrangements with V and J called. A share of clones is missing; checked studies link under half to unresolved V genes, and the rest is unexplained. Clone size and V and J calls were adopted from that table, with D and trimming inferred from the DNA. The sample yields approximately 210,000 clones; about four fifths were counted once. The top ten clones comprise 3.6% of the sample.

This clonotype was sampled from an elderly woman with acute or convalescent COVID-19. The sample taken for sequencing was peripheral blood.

For the CDR3, the sequence is CASSPGQGDEKLFF. Here is the DNA: TGTGCCAGCTCACCGGGCCAAGGGGATGAAAAACTGTTTTTT. The chain is assembled from TRBV18 and TRBJ1-4; a weak D assignment points to TRBD1 (5 bases agree). CDR1 and CDR2, per the germline V gene, are KGHSH and LQKENI. Relative to germline, V is 3 bases shorter and J is 6 bases shorter, with 11 bases between their ends. The CDR3 spans 14 residues, from the cysteine through the phenylalanine. The entry retains the CDR3 DNA only, 42 bases that are in frame from base 1.